Below, 6 T cell receptor beta chains from the same sample are listed, as sequenced in a study of shared clonotypes between healthy human individuals (TCRdb year 2020). Libraries were made using the immunoSEQ multiplex PCR assay. Sourced from immuneACCESS, this table was stored by TCRdb with only in-frame sequences that have V and J called. A share of the clones is absent; for the studies checked, an unresolved V gene accounts for under half, and the remainder has no known explanation. This sample comprises some 2,500,000 clones, more than 85% of them detected only once. Around 0.4% of the sample rests with the top ten. Sequencing was done on a sample of naive CD4+ T cells from PBMCs. This sample's cell subset or site label indicates: CD45RA+ positively selected. Source of these receptors: a man younger than 30 in good health. Some clones in this sample may be carry-over from other donors' samples.

This chain uses TRBV9 with TRBJ2-7; 9 bases are shared with TRBD2. Germline values: CDR1 SGDLS, CDR2 YYNGEE. The CDR3 extends over 15 amino acids. Trimming cost V 4 bases and J 5 bases; bases outside gene matches: 10. DNA for the CDR3: TGTGCCAGCAGCCCTCACCCTCTAGCGGGGCACGAGCAGTACTTC. It yields the protein CASSPHPLAGHEQYF.

Remarks on this clone: Sequence at one end of the junction differs from germline and may be a read error. The rearrangement links TRBV4-1 to TRBJ2-7; TRBD2 matches at 13 bases. Per germline, CDR1 MGHRA and CDR2 YSYEKL. The CDR3 has 15 residues. The CDR3 protein is CASTQLAGGPNEQYF. CDR3 nucleotide sequence: TGCGCCAGCACCCAACTAGCGGGAGGGCCCAACGAGCAGTACTTC.

The chain couples TRBV19 to TRBJ1-3; D not certain. CDR3 length: 16 amino acids. V gave up 4 bases and J gave up 3 bases, with 16 bases separating them. CDR1 LNHDA and CDR2 SQIVND come from the germline V gene (reference sequence). CDR3 region: CASSTGGAGFGNTIYF. The CDR3 nucleotides read TGTGCCAGTAGTACCGGCGGAGCGGGTTTTGGAAACACCATATATTTT.

This clone was seen once. Here the CDR3 DNA reads TGTGCCAGCAGCCCCTATTTTGCGGTCGGGGCCAAAAACATTCAGTACTTC. It yields the protein CASSPYFAVGAKNIQYF. The rearrangement joins TRBV7-6 to TRBJ2-4; no clear D gene. CDR3 length: 17 amino acids. Per germline, CDR1 SGHVS and CDR2 FNYEAQ. The ends were cut back, 5 bases at V and 1 base at J, with 18 bases in the middle.

The V gene is TRBV7-7, the J gene TRBJ1-1, with D unresolved. Trimming stripped 1 base from V and 5 bases from J, with 8 bases between. The CDR3 has 13 amino acids. Per the germline V gene, CDR1 is SSHAT and CDR2 is FNYEAQ (reference sequence). The CDR3 DNA reads TGTGCCAGCAGCTTAGTGGCAGGTACTGAAGCTTTCTTT. Translated, it gives CASSLVAGTEAFF.

The V call is TRBV28, the J call TRBJ1-4, with D unclear. Trimming left V 7 bases short and J 8 bases short, with 20 bases between. Germline V CDR1 and CDR2: MDHEN, SYDVKM. This CDR3 is built from 15 residues. CDR3 nucleotides: TGTGCCAGCATCCAGAACCCCAACAGTGTCGAAAAACTGTTTTTT. Protein sequence: CASIQNPNSVEKLFF.